The present T cell receptor (beta chain) was sequenced within a study of shared clonotypes between healthy human individuals. CDR1 SNHLY and CDR2 FYNNEI come from the germline V gene. The junction had 9 bases not matched to a gene; V was cut back by 8 bases and J by 3 bases. The CDR3 length is 14 residues. Naive CD8 cells lacked CD45RO and underwent positive selection for CCR7, leaving out terminally differentiated effector memory CD45RA+ cells. The assay used deep level. The authors split each subset's genomic DNA evenly across several immunoSEQ plates. Sequencing was performed with immunoSEQ multiplex PCR; in TCRdb, only in-frame clones are kept and a portion is missing. The sample has approximately 1.9 million clones; 90% to 95% are singletons.

V and J are TRBV2 and TRBJ2-7, with 8 bases lining up with TRBD2. Sample: naive CD8+ T cells from PBMCs. The receptor was derived from a man between 18 and 35 years old in good health. Some clones in this sample may be carry-over from other donors' samples. This CDR3 reads CASRGLVRGYEQYF. CDR3 in DNA: TGTGCCAGCCGGGGACTAGTGAGGGGCTACGAGCAGTACTTC. Full variable domain (missing parts from reference TRBV2 and TRBJ2-7): EPEVTQTPSHQVTQMGQEVILRCVPISNHLYFYWYRQILGQKVEFLVSFYNNEISEKSEIFDDQFSVERPDGSNFTLKIRSTKLEDSAMYFCASRGLVRGYEQYFGPGTRLTVT.